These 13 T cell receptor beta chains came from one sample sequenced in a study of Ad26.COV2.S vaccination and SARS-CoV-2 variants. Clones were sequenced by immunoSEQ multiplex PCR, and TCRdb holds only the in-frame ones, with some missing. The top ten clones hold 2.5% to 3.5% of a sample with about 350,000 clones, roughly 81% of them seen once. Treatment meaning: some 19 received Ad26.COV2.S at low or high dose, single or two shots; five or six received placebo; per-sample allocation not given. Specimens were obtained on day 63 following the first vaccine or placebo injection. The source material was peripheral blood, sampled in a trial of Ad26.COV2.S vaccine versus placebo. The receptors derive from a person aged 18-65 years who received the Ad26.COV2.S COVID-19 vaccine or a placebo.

The CDR3 protein is CASAEAGGSTDTQYF. For the CDR3, the DNA is TGTGCCAGCGCCGAAGCGGGCGGGAGCACAGATACGCAGTATTTT. V is TRBV19 and J is TRBJ2-3, with D possibly matching TRBD2 (6 bases). CDR1 and CDR2 (germline): LNHDA, SQIVND (reference sequence). This CDR3 has 15 residues. V was cut by 9 bases and J by 0 bases, with 16 bases left in between. The full variable domain, completed using reference TRBV19 and TRBJ2-3, is DGGITQSPKYLFRKEGQNVTLSCEQNLNHDAMYWYRQDPGQGLRLIYYSQIVNDFQKGDIAEGYSVSREKKESFPLTVTSAQKNPTAFYLCASAEAGGSTDTQYFGPGTRLTVL.

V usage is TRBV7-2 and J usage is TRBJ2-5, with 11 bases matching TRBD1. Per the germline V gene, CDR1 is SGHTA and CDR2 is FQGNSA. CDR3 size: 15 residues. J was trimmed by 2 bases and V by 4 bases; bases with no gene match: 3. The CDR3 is CASSSWDRGQETQYF. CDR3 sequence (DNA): TGTGCCAGCAGCTCGTGGGACAGGGGGCAAGAGACCCAGTACTTC.

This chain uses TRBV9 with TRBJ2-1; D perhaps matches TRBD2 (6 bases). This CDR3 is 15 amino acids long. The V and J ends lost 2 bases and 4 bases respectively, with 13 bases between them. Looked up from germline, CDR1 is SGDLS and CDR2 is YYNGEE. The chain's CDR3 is CASSVTGSEYNEQFF. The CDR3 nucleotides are TGTGCCAGCAGCGTGACCGGGAGTGAGTACAATGAGCAGTTCTTC.

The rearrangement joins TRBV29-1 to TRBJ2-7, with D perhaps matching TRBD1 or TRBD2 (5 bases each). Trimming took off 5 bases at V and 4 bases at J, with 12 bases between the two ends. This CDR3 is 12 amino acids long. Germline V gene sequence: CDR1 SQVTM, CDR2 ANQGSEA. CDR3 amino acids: CSVLGEMYEQYF. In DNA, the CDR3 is TGCAGCGTTCTAGGGGAGATGTACGAGCAGTACTTC.

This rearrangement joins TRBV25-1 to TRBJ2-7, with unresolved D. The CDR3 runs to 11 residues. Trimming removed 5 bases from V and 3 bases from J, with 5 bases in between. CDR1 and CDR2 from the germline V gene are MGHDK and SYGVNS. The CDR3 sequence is CASSIGYEQYF. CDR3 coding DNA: TGTGCCAGCAGTATCGGCTACGAGCAGTACTTC.

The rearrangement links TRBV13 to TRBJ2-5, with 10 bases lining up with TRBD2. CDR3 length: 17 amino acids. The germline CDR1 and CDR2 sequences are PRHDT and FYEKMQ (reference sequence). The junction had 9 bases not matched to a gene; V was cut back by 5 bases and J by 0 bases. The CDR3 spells CASSQGWSGGDQETQYF. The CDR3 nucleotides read TGTGCCAGCAGCCAAGGATGGAGCGGGGGGGACCAAGAGACCCAGTACTTC.

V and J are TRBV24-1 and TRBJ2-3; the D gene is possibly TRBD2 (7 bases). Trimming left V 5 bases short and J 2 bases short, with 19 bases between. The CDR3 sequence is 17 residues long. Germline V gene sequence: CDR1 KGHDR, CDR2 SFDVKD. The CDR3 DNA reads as TGTGCCACCAGTGCCTCGCGGAGGGGGGGTGACACAGATACGCAGTATTTT. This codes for CATSASRRGGDTDTQYF.

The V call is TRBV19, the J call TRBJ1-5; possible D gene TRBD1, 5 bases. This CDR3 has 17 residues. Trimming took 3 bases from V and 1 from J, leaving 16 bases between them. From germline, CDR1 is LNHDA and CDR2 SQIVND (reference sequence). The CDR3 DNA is TGTGCCAGTAGTATGACGTGGGGCAGGGCAAGCAATCAGCCCCAGCATTTT. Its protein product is CASSMTWGRASNQPQHF. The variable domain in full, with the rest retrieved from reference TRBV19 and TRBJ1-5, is DGGITQSPKYLFRKEGQNVTLSCEQNLNHDAMYWYRQDPGQGLRLIYYSQIVNDFQKGDIAEGYSVSREKKESFPLTVTSAQKNPTAFYLCASSMTWGRASNQPQHFGDGTRLSIL.

The CDR3 loop reads CASSPIGGETQYF. The CDR3 DNA is TGTGCCAGCTCACCGATTGGGGGGGAGACCCAGTACTTC. This chain uses TRBV18 with TRBJ2-5; D is possibly TRBD2 (6 bases). V lost 3 bases and J 5 bases, leaving 10 bases between the germline ends. There are 13 residues in the CDR3. The germline CDR1 and CDR2 sequences are KGHSH and LQKENI.

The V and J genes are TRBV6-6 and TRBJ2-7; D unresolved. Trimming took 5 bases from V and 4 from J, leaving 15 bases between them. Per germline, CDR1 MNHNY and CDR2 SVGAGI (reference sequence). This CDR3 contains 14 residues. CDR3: CASSRSWDGYEQYF. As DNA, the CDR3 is TGTGCCAGCAGTCGATCCTGGGATGGATACGAGCAGTACTTC.

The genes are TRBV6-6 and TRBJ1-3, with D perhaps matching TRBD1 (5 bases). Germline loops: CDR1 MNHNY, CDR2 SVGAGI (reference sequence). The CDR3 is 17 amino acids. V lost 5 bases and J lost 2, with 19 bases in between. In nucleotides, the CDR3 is TGTGCCAGCAGTCCAGGGACTGGAGGGGTCCCTGGAAACACCATATATTTT. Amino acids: CASSPGTGGVPGNTIYF.

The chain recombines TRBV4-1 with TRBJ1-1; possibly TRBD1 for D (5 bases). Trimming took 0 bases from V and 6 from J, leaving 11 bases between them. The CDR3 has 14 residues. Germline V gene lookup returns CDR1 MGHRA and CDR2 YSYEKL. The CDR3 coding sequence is TGCGCCAGCAGCCAAGAATCAGGGTATCCTGAAGCTTTCTTT. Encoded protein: CASSQESGYPEAFF.

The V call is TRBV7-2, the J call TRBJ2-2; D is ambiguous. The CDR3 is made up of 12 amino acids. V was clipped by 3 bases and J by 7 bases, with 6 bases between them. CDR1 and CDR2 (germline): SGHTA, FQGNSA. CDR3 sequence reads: CASSFRIGELFF. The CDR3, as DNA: TGTGCCAGCAGCTTTAGGATCGGGGAGCTGTTTTTT.